This T cell receptor (beta chain) was sequenced for a study of beta chain features in type 1 diabetes. V gave up 1 base and J gave up 0 bases, with 3 bases separating them. The CDR3 sequence is 14 residues long. CDR1 SGHDN and CDR2 FVKESK come from the germline V gene. Study findings and constraints: VDJ junctions from type 1 diabetes patients carried fewer insertions and larger deletions. When Type 1 diabetes patients were examined, their TCRB CDR3s proved moderately but significantly shorter in all four CD4+ subsets.

This clone was seen ten or more times. Its antigen is unidentified. Isolated RNA was reverse transcribed in full, so expressed TCRB transcripts were sequenced. Only in-frame clones appear in the TCRdb table, and some are missing; sequencing was by immunoSEQ multiplex PCR. Of over 650,000 clones listed, 11% to 15% are singletons. V usage is TRBV14 and J usage is TRBJ1-4; no reliable D call. The receptor comes from a man between 18 and 35 years old with type 1 diabetes. Sequencing was done on a sample of naive CD4+ T cells from blood. CDR3 nucleotides: TGTGCCAGCAGCCAAGTAGCAACTAATGAAAAACTGTTTTTT. It codes for CASSQVATNEKLFF.